These 21 T cell receptor beta chains were sequenced from one sample in a study of T cells in Graves' hyperthyroidism and ophthalmopathy (dated by TCRdb to between 2018 and 2020). Receptor amplification or capture employed multiplex PCR. Sequencer: Illumina HiSeq 2000. TCR beta CDR3 regions were amplified from RNA transcripts. For the first round of RT-PCR on the TCR CDR3, the HTBI primer set was used together with the Qiagen OneStep RT-PCR kit. The raw public data were reprocessed by TCRdb itself: fastp quality trimming at Q25, MiXCR clonotype calling, in-frame beta chains only. Identical CDR3 proteins give one entry, which carries the most common genes and DNA. Counted in this sample were 250,000 to 400,000 distinct CDR3 sequences; roughly an eighth of them appeared once. The ten largest clones capture roughly 35% of the sample. The specimen was blood. These receptors came from a woman in her forties with Graves' ophthalmopathy.

This clonotype was detected many times. This chain joins TRBV14 and TRBJ2-7; 11 bases agree with TRBD2. V shed 1 base, J shed 7 bases, and the junction held 12 bases outside the gene matches. The CDR3 is made up of 17 amino acids. The V gene's germline CDR1 is SGHDN and CDR2 FVKESK. The CDR3 protein is CASSQVDRASGRYEQYF. The CDR3 bases are TGTGCCAGCAGCCAAGTCGATCGGGCTAGCGGGAGGTATGAGCAGTACTTC.

This clonotype came up many times. The chain recombines TRBV19 with TRBJ1-1, with D perhaps matching TRBD1 (5 bases). Germline V lookup: CDR1 LNHDA, CDR2 SQIVND (reference sequence). There are 15 residues in the CDR3. The germline V and J ends were trimmed by 1 base and 7 bases, with 16 bases remaining between them. The chain's CDR3 is CASSIVRRDANEAFF. The CDR3 DNA sequence: TGTGCCAGTAGTATAGTCCGACGGGACGCAAATGAAGCTTTCTTT.

This clonotype was counted a few times. The CDR3 reads CASSAGPGDRGAGTSEQYF. In nucleotides, the CDR3 is TGTGCCAGCAGCGCCGGGCCGGGAGACAGGGGGGCGGGGACCTCCGAGCAGTACTTC. V is TRBV9 and J is TRBJ2-7; 9 bases agree with TRBD1. The germline V gene has CDR1 SGDLS and CDR2 YYNGEE. V was clipped by 3 bases and J by 6 bases; unmatched bases: 22. The CDR3 has 19 residues.

The chain recombines TRBV7-2 with TRBJ2-3; maybe TRBD2 (5 bases). The germline V gene has CDR1 SGHTA and CDR2 FQGNSA. This CDR3 spans 15 amino acids. The V and J ends lost 2 bases and 1 base respectively, with 10 bases between them. The DNA of the CDR3 is TGTGCCAGCAGCTTAAATGACGGGGGCACAGATACGCAGTATTTT. Amino acids: CASSLNDGGTDTQYF.

In its sample, this clonotype was seen a few times. The rearrangement joins TRBV18 to TRBJ2-3, with D possibly TRBD2 on 5 matching bases. Trimming cost V 3 bases and J 4 bases, with 5 bases left between them. This CDR3 contains 12 residues. Per the germline V gene, CDR1 is KGHSH and CDR2 is LQKENI. DNA of the CDR3: TGTGCCAGCTCACCCGGGGCAGATACGCAGTATTTT. This translates into CASSPGADTQYF.

This rearrangement joins TRBV20-1 to TRBJ2-2; tentative D call: TRBD2 (5 bases). Germline CDR1 and CDR2: DFQATT and SNEGSKA (reference sequence). Deletions cut 3 bases from V and 4 bases from J, with 18 bases between. The length of the CDR3 is 16 residues. The CDR3 region is CSASFPKDGSTGELFF. The CDR3 bases are TGCAGTGCTAGTTTCCCGAAGGATGGGAGCACCGGGGAGCTGTTTTTT.

In its sample, this clonotype was seen many times. The V and J genes are TRBV7-8 and TRBJ2-7; the match to TRBD1 covers 9 bases. J gave up 4 bases and V 1 base, and 17 bases lay outside the gene matches. The germline V gene has CDR1 SGHVS and CDR2 FQNEAQ. This CDR3 is 19 amino acids long. CDR3 coding DNA: TGTGCCAGCAGCTTAGTTGGTGGGGCGGGGACAGGGAGGTCGTACGAGCAGTACTTC. Its translation: CASSLVGGAGTGRSYEQYF.

This clonotype has more than one count but fewer than ten. This chain uses TRBV20-1 with TRBJ1-1, with D perhaps TRBD1 (5 bases). CDR1 and CDR2 (germline): DFQATT, SNEGSKA (reference sequence). The CDR3 extends over 16 amino acids. Trimming took 5 bases from V and 2 from J, leaving 21 bases between them. The CDR3 reads CSALGWGPPSNTEAFF. The CDR3 region has the DNA TGCAGTGCTCTAGGTTGGGGACCCCCTTCTAACACTGAAGCTTTCTTT.

This clonotype was observed many times. This chain uses TRBV20-1 with TRBJ2-3; D might be TRBD1 (5 bases). Per the germline V gene, CDR1 is DFQATT and CDR2 is SNEGSKA (reference sequence). This CDR3 is 15 amino acids long. V was clipped by 6 bases and J by 1 base, with 17 bases between them. CDR3 region: CSASRGRSGTDTQYF. The DNA of the CDR3 is TGCAGTGCCTCTAGGGGAAGGAGTGGCACAGATACGCAGTATTTT.

This clonotype was detected many times. The chain recombines TRBV13 with TRBJ2-7, with D maybe TRBD2 (6 bases). The ends were cut back, 6 bases at V and 1 base at J, with 16 bases in the middle. Germline V CDR1 and CDR2: PRHDT, FYEKMQ (reference sequence). This CDR3 comprises 15 residues. DNA of the CDR3: TGTGCCAGCAGTAGTAGCGGATCCGCTTCCTACGAGCAGTACTTC. Protein: CASSSSGSASYEQYF.

This clonotype was seen ten or more times. CDR3 nucleotide sequence: TGTGCCAGCAGCCCGAAGGGGGACACTGAAGCTTTCTTT. This translates into CASSPKGDTEAFF. This chain joins TRBV7-2 and TRBJ1-1; D is possibly TRBD1 (6 bases). This CDR3 is 13 amino acids long. Germline V gives CDR1 SGHTA, CDR2 FQGNSA. Deletions cut 5 bases from V and 3 bases from J, with 10 bases between.

V and J are TRBV7-9 and TRBJ2-1, with D tentatively TRBD2 (7 bases). The CDR3 consists of 15 residues. The V end lost 2 bases, the J end lost 7 bases, and 15 bases lay between the germline ends. Per the germline V gene, CDR1 is SEHNR and CDR2 is FQNEAQ (reference sequence). The CDR3 region has the DNA TGTGCCAGCAGCTTACGAGGGGGGGAGTGGAATGAGCAGTTCTTC. Its translation: CASSLRGGEWNEQFF.

This chain links TRBV7-8 with TRBJ1-5, with unresolved D. CDR1 is SGHVS and CDR2 is FQNEAQ in the germline V gene. There are 15 residues in the CDR3. Deletions cut 3 bases from V and 0 bases from J, with 9 bases between. In nucleotides, the CDR3 is TGTGCCAGCAGCTTGGGTGATTATAGCAATCAGCCCCAGCATTTT. Protein product: CASSLGDYSNQPQHF.

This clonotype has more than one count but fewer than ten. The chain combines TRBV15 with TRBJ1-1, with TRBD1 as a possible D gene (6 bases). Per germline, CDR1 LNHNV and CDR2 YYDKDF (reference sequence). Trimming took 7 bases from V and 4 from J, leaving 16 bases between them. The CDR3 is 14 residues long. CDR3 sequence reads: CATNNPTRGTEAFF. CDR3 bases: TGTGCCACCAACAACCCAACCAGGGGCACTGAAGCTTTCTTT. Looking up the rest from reference TRBV15 and TRBJ1-1 gives the full variable domain: DAMVIQNPRYQVTQFGKPVTLSCSQTLNHNVMYWYQQKSSQAPKLLFHYYDKDFNNEADTPDNFQSRRPNTSFCFLDIRSPGLGDTAMYLCATNNPTRGTEAFFGQGTRLTVV.

This clonotype has ten or more counts. The chain has TRBV29-1 and TRBJ2-7; 10 nucleotides agree with TRBD1. The CDR3 loop spans 16 amino acids. V was clipped by 3 bases and J by 2 bases; unmatched bases: 10. CDR1 and CDR2 from the germline V gene are SQVTM and ANQGSEA. The CDR3 protein is CSVDRSPGQGAYEQYF. The CDR3 bases are TGCAGCGTTGATCGGTCCCCTGGACAGGGGGCCTACGAGCAGTACTTC.

This clonotype was seen only a few times. J is TRBJ1-2 and V is TRBV30; D uncertain. This CDR3 has 15 amino acids. V lost 1 base and J lost 2, with 14 bases in between. Germline V lookup: CDR1 GTSNPN, CDR2 SVGIG (reference sequence). The CDR3 DNA reads TGTGCCTGGAGTGGTGGGGAGCGTCTAAACTATGGCTACACCTTC. This translates into CAWSGGERLNYGYTF. The whole variable domain, remainder taken from reference TRBV30 and TRBJ1-2, is SQTIHQWPATLVQPVGSPLSLECTVEGTSNPNLYWYRQAAGRGLQLLFYSVGIGQISSEVPQNLSASRPQDRQFILSSKKLLLSDSGFYLCAWSGGERLNYGYTFGSGTRLTVV.

This clonotype appeared many times. This chain joins TRBV28 and TRBJ2-7; 13 nucleotides align to TRBD2. The ends lost 6 bases at V and 5 bases at J; junction bases unmatched: 19. This CDR3 spans 19 amino acids. Germline CDR1 and CDR2: MDHEN and SYDVKM. CDR3 DNA: TGTGCCAGCAGCCCCCGGGCCCCCCAGACTAGCGGGAGGAGCCACGAGCAGTACTTC. Translating gives CASSPRAPQTSGRSHEQYF.

In regard to this clonotype: This may come from a read error, since a much larger clone is one base off. The chain employs TRBV7-2 and TRBJ1-4; D is undetermined. The germline V gene has CDR1 SGHTA and CDR2 FQGNSA. The CDR3 is 15 amino acids. The CDR3 sequence: CAGSPDLAGSEKLFF. The CDR3 coding sequence is TGTGCCGGCAGCCCCGATCTGGCCGGGAGTGAAAAACTGTTTTTT.

This clonotype was counted a few times. The chain combines TRBV9 with TRBJ1-1; 10 nucleotides line up with TRBD1. This CDR3 has 16 amino acids. The germline V gene encodes CDR1 SGDLS and CDR2 YYNGEE. The ends lost 3 bases at V and 4 bases at J; junction bases unmatched: 9. CDR3 sequence (DNA): TGTGCCAGCAGCGGCGGGACAGGGGCCATGGGCACTGAAGCTTTCTTT. As protein: CASSGGTGAMGTEAFF.

The rearrangement links TRBV9 to TRBJ2-3; 15 positions agree with TRBD2. Germline values: CDR1 SGDLS, CDR2 YYNGEE. With 3 bases clipped from V and 14 bases from J, the junction kept 7 bases outside the gene matches. The CDR3 sequence is 14 residues long. CDR3 protein: CASSAGLAGGPLYF. In DNA form, the CDR3 reads TGTGCCAGCAGCGCAGGACTAGCGGGAGGGCCGTTGTATTTT.

Points on this clonotype: Just one base apart from a much larger clone, this may be a read error. J is TRBJ1-2 and V is TRBV3-1, with D perhaps matching TRBD1 (5 bases). Germline CDR1 and CDR2: LGHDT and YNNKEL (reference sequence). The CDR3 extends over 15 amino acids. CDR3 nucleotide sequence: TGTGCCAGCAGCCACGAGGGGTTAACACGTTCTGGCCACACCTTC. Translating gives CASSHEGLTRSGHTF.